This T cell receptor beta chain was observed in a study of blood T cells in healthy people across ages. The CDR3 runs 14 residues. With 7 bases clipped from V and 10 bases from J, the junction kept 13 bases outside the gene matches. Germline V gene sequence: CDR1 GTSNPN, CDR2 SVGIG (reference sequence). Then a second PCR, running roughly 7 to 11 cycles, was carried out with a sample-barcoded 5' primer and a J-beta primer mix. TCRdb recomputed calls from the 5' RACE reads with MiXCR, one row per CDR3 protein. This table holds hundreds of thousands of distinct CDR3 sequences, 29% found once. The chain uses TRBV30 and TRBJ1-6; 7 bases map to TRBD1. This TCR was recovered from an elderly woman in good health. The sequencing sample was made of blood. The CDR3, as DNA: TGTGCCTATCAAATGGGGACAGAGCTATCACCCCTCCACTTT. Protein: CAYQMGTELSPLHF.